This T cell receptor (beta chain) was sequenced during a study of blood T cells in healthy people across ages. This clonotype was observed a few times. The CDR3 is 15 residues long. Germline V gene data show CDR1 as SGHRS and CDR2 as YFSETQ. V gave up 5 bases and J gave up 0 bases, with 11 bases separating them. Alongside a J-beta primer mix, a sample-barcoded 5' primer served in a second PCR lasting roughly 7 to 11 cycles. MiXCR, run by TCRdb on the 5' RACE reads, gives a single entry per CDR3 protein. There are 800,000 to 950,000 distinct CDR3 sequences in the sample; almost 30% occur only once, and roughly a tenth lies in the top ten. This sample also appeared in a second study, on T cells of mothers and their children.

The sequencing sample was made of blood. The TCR comes from a woman aged 40 to 49 in good health. The V gene is TRBV5-1, the J gene TRBJ1-4, with D hard to call. The CDR3 coding sequence is TGCGCCAGCAGTCAGGCCCTAGCAACTAATGAAAAACTGTTTTTT. This gives the protein CASSQALATNEKLFF.